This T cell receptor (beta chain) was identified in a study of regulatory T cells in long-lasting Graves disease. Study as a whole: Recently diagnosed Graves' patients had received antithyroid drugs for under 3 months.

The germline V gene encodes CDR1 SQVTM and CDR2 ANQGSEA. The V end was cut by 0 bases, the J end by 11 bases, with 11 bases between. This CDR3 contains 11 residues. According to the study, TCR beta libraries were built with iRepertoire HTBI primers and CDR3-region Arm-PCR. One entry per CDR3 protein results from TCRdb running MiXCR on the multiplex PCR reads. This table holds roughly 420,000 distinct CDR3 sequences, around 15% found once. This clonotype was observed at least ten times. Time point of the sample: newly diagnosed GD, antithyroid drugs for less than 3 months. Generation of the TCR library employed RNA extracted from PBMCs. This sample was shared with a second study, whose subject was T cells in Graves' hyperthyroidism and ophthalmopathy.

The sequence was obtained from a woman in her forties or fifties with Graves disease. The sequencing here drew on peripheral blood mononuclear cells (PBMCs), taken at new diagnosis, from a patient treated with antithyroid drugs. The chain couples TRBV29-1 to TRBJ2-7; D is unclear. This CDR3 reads CSVEEVSTEYF. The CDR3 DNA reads TGCAGCGTTGAAGAAGTCTCGACGGAGTACTTC.